This T cell receptor (beta chain) was sequenced in a study of T cell responses to AZD1222 COVID-19 vaccine. The germline V gene has CDR1 MNHNS and CDR2 SASEGT. Trimming cost V 0 bases and J 11 bases, with 5 bases left between them. The CDR3 runs 11 residues. Repertoires were generated with immunoSEQ multiplex PCR, while TCRdb's copy carries only in-frame clones and drops some. The repertoire consists of more than 110,000 clones, with about 88% occurring once and the leading ten covering over 3%. This sample comprised peripheral blood, obtained 28 days after the second AZD1222 dose. V usage is TRBV6-1 and J usage is TRBJ1-5; D ambiguous. The receptor was isolated from an adult who received the AZD1222 COVID-19 vaccine. As DNA, the CDR3 is TGTGCCAGCAGTGAAGCGCCGGCCCAGCATTTT. It encodes CASSEAPAQHF.